The present T cell receptor beta chain was sequenced within a study of T cell responses to AZD1222 COVID-19 vaccine. Whole-study findings and limits: Sampling captured repertoires only after the peak T cell response. There were mostly white British donors and more females than males, and clonal diversity was possibly underestimated.

The CDR3 totals 15 residues. Germline CDR1 reads MNHEY; CDR2 reads SMNVEV (reference sequence). V lost 2 bases, J lost 4 bases, and 6 bases stayed unmatched. Produced via immunoSEQ multiplex PCR; TCRdb's table is partial and in-frame only. Of around 95,000 clones in the sample, roughly 88% were seen once. This clone appeared once. What it recognizes is unknown. The sequencing used peripheral blood, collected on day 0 of AZD1222 vaccination. The receptor's source is an adult in good health. The chain links TRBV27 to TRBJ2-7; TRBD1 matches at 9 bases. The CDR3 nucleotides read TGTGCCAGCAGTTTAGGGAGACAGGGGGTTTACGAGCAGTACTTC. Protein: CASSLGRQGVYEQYF.